What follows describes a single T cell receptor beta chain. TCRdb's table, derived via immunoSEQ multiplex PCR, lists solely in-frame clones and lacks some. The data hold around 180,000 clones, with about four fifths observed a single time. This sample is part of a study of cytomegalovirus exposure and HLA in healthy donors. The sequence came from a man between 18 and 29 years old in good health and CMV-seropositive. The sample consisted of PBMCs.

This CDR3 reads CASSGGSGRGETQYF. DNA of the CDR3: TGTGCCAGCAGTGGGGGTAGCGGGAGGGGGGAGACCCAGTACTTC. The chain joins TRBV2 to TRBJ2-5, with TRBD2 identical over 11 bases. The CDR3 has 15 residues. The V gene end was trimmed by 4 bases and the J gene end by 5 bases; junction bases not matched to a gene: 6. Per the germline V gene, CDR1 is SNHLY and CDR2 is FYNNEI. Supplemented by reference TRBV2 and TRBJ2-5, the full variable domain reads EPEVTQTPSHQVTQMGQEVILRCVPISNHLYFYWYRQILGQKVEFLVSFYNNEISEKSEIFDDQFSVERPDGSNFTLKIRSTKLEDSAMYFCASSGGSGRGETQYFGPGTRLLVL.